Listed below are T cell receptor beta chains from one sample, sequenced in a study of blood T cell repertoires in COVID-19. The repertoire was sequenced with immunoSEQ multiplex PCR; TCRdb's copy has only in-frame clones and lacks some. This table has 250,000 to 350,000 clones, approximately 88% appearing once. Sequenced input: peripheral blood. The receptor set was obtained from a human donor with COVID-19, enrolled during active disease. The donor label of this sample is uncertain. CDR3s include the opening cysteine and the closing phenylalanine or tryptophan. D genes are given only for firm matches. Clone size, where shown, is once, few, many, or a class for clones that have expanded.

d_gene	v_gene	abundance	j_gene	CDR3nt	CDR3aa
TRBD1	TRBV7-3	-	TRBJ2-5	TGTGCCAGCAGCCTCTCGGGACAGAGTCAAGAGACCCAGTACTTC	CASSLSGQSQETQYF
TRBD1	TRBV5-6	-	TRBJ1-2	TGTGCCAGCAGCTTCGTAGACAGGGGCTCTAACTATGGCTACACCTTC	CASSFVDRGSNYGYTF
TRBD2	TRBV9	-	TRBJ2-5	TGTGCCAGCAGCGTAGGTCCGGGGGGGGAGACCCAGTACTTC	CASSVGPGGETQYF
TRBD2	TRBV11-2	few	TRBJ2-2	TGTGCCAGCAGCTTAAGAGAGGGTAGCGGGAGATTCACCGGGGAGCTGTTTTTT	CASSLREGSGRFTGELFF
TRBD2	TRBV19	-	TRBJ2-5	TGTGCCACCTCGAGCGGGATGGTGGAGACCCAGTACTTC	CATSSGMVETQYF
-	TRBV11-3	-	TRBJ2-6	TGTGCCAGCAGCTTAGGAGGACAGAGGTCTGGGGCCAACGTCCTGACTTTC	CASSLGGQRSGANVLTF
-	TRBV5-6	-	TRBJ1-4	TGTGCCAGCAGATTTGGGAGGGACGAAAAACTGTTTTTT	CASRFGRDEKLFF
-	TRBV3-1/TRBV3-2	-	TRBJ2-7	TGTGCCAGCAGCCAAACGCAGGGCTCCTACGAGCAGTACTTC	CASSQTQGSYEQYF
-	TRBV19	-	TRBJ1-2	TGTGCCAGTAGTAGACTGCAGGGTAGTTCCTATGGCTACACCTTC	CASSRLQGSSYGYTF
-	TRBV5-1	-	TRBJ1-1	TGCGCCAGCAGCGCCATAGACAGCCACACTGAAGCTTTCTTT	CASSAIDSHTEAFF
TRBD1	TRBV5-1	once	TRBJ2-3	TGCGCCAGCAGCTTGGAACAGGGGGCAACAGATACGCAGTATTTT	CASSLEQGATDTQYF
TRBD2	TRBV9	-	TRBJ2-3	TGTGCCAGCAGCGTAACGGCTAGCGGTGGGAGTGATACGCAGTATTTT	CASSVTASGGSDTQYF
TRBD1	TRBV10-2	-	TRBJ1-1	TGCGCCAGCCTGAGACAGGGCAACACTGAAGCTTTCTTT	CASLRQGNTEAFF
TRBD1	TRBV5-1	-	TRBJ1-4	TGCGCCAGCAGCTCCTTCGGGACAGAGAATGAAAAACTGTTTTTT	CASSSFGTENEKLFF
-	TRBV19	-	TRBJ2-6	TGTGCCAGTACCTCCTTCACTAGCTCTGGGGCCAACGTCCTGACTTTC	CASTSFTSSGANVLTF
TRBD1	TRBV19	-	TRBJ2-2	TGTGCCAGTAGCCCTAGAGGGACAGGGGGTCACGGGGAGCTGTTTTTT	CASSPRGTGGHGELFF
-	TRBV11-2	-	TRBJ2-3	TGTGCCAGCAGCTTAGATCTAAGTTTGAGCACAGATACGCAGTATTTT	CASSLDLSLSTDTQYF
TRBD1	TRBV27	-	TRBJ1-1	TGTGCCAGCAGGACACCAGGGGGTAGAGACACTGAAGCTTTCTTT	CASRTPGGRDTEAFF
-	TRBV19	-	TRBJ2-2	TGTGCCAGTACCTCAAGCCGGGAGCTGTTTTTT	CASTSSRELFF
-	TRBV12-3/TRBV12-4	-	TRBJ1-5	TGTGCCAGCAGTAGACAAGGCAATCAGCCCCAGCATTTT	CASSRQGNQPQHF
-	TRBV12-3/TRBV12-4	-	TRBJ1-2	TGTGCCAGCAGTTTAGGCGTTTATGGCTACACCTTC	CASSLGVYGYTF
-	TRBV10-3	-	TRBJ2-3	TGTGCCATCAGTGTCGGACAGCAGCCAGATACGCAGTATTTT	CAISVGQQPDTQYF
-	TRBV27	-	TRBJ2-2	TGTGCCAGCAGCATCCCAACCGGGGAGCTGTTTTTT	CASSIPTGELFF
-	TRBV4-1	few	TRBJ1-5	TGCGCCAGCAGCCAAGTAGGGGGTCTGAGTTCCAATCAGCCCCAGCATTTT	CASSQVGGLSSNQPQHF
-	TRBV6-5	-	TRBJ2-4	TGTGCCAGCAGTTCTCGGACGGCCGGGAGAAACATTCAGTACTTC	CASSSRTAGRNIQYF
TRBD1	TRBV5-1	-	TRBJ2-7	TGCGCCAGCAGCCGGGTGACAGGGTCCTACTACGAGCAGTACTTC	CASSRVTGSYYEQYF
TRBD2	TRBV20-1	-	TRBJ2-5	TGCAGTGCTAGTCCTTCGAGACTAGCGGGAGGCCAATCTTCCCTGGGGACCCAGTACTTC	CSASPSRLAGGQSSLGTQYF
-	TRBV3-1/TRBV3-2	-	TRBJ1-4	TGTGCCAGCAGCCAAGATTACGGGGGTACGGTGCTTTTT	CASSQDYGGTVLF
TRBD1	TRBV4-1	-	TRBJ1-5	TGCGCCAGCAGCCTTGACAGGGGCGGGCAGCCCCAGCATTTT	CASSLDRGGQPQHF
TRBD1	TRBV5-1	-	TRBJ2-7	TGCGCCAGCAGCTCCACCGGGACAGCTGCCTACGAGCAGTACTTC	CASSSTGTAAYEQYF
-	TRBV9	-	TRBJ2-3	TGTGCCAGCAGCGTCTCTCCTAGGGGGAGCACAGATACGCAGTATTTT	CASSVSPRGSTDTQYF
TRBD1	TRBV19	-	TRBJ2-7	TGTGCCAGTAGTATCGGGACAGGGGGCTACGAGCAGTACTTC	CASSIGTGGYEQYF
-	TRBV21-1	few	TRBJ2-6	TGTGCCAGCAGCGGCACCGGGGCTGGGGCCAACGTCCTGACTTTC	CASSGTGAGANVLTF
-	TRBV28	-	TRBJ2-7	TGTGCCAGCAGGTCCTTCCGGGACACGACCTACGAGCAGTACTTC	CASRSFRDTTYEQYF
TRBD1	TRBV7-9	few	TRBJ2-1	TGTGCCAGCAGCCCTCACTTCCGGGACAGGGCGGGCAATGAGCAGTTCTTC	CASSPHFRDRAGNEQFF
TRBD2	TRBV11-2	-	TRBJ2-2	TGTGCCAGCAGCCCCCTAGCGGGGGCGGCCGGGGAGCTGTTTTTT	CASSPLAGAAGELFF
-	TRBV28	-	TRBJ1-1	TGTGCCAGCAGTTCCGACTTGGCGGAAGCTTTCTTT	CASSSDLAEAFF
-	TRBV7-2	once	TRBJ1-5	TGTGCCAGCAGCTTAATACAGGGACAGCCCCAGCATTTT	CASSLIQGQPQHF
-	TRBV19	-	TRBJ1-6	TGTGCCAGTGCCCACGAAAGGGGGGGGGTTAATTCACCCCTCCACTTT	CASAHERGGVNSPLHF
-	TRBV6-5	-	TRBJ2-1	TGTGCCAGCAGTTACTTGGCTGAGCAGTTCTTC	CASSYLAEQFF
TRBD1	TRBV9	-	TRBJ1-3	TGTGCCAGCAGCACCCGCTTGGACAGGGCCTCTGGAAACACCATATATTTT	CASSTRLDRASGNTIYF
TRBD1	TRBV5-6	few	TRBJ2-3	TGTGCCAGCAGCAGACGACAGGGGACGACAGATACGCAGTATTTT	CASSRRQGTTDTQYF
TRBD1	TRBV25-1	once	TRBJ2-5	TGTGCCAGCAGGATTTCGCGGACAGGTCAAGAGACCCAGTACTTC	CASRISRTGQETQYF
TRBD2	TRBV2	-	TRBJ2-7	TGTGCCAGCGTGGGAGTTAGCGGGAGGGCGGTCTACGAGCAGTACTTC	CASVGVSGRAVYEQYF
TRBD2	TRBV12-3/TRBV12-4	once	TRBJ2-7	TGTGCCAGCAATACCGGGACTACCTACGAGCAGTACTTC	CASNTGTTYEQYF
TRBD2	TRBV7-2	-	TRBJ2-7	TGTGCCAGCAGCTTAACTAGCGGGAGCTACGAGCAGTACTTC	CASSLTSGSYEQYF
TRBD1	TRBV6-5	-	TRBJ1-1	TGTGCCAGCAGCAACAGGGGATCAACAGCTTTCTTT	CASSNRGSTAFF
TRBD1	TRBV5-1	-	TRBJ1-1	TGCGCCAGCAGCCGGGGACAGGGGATATTGAACACTGAAGCTTTCTTT	CASSRGQGILNTEAFF
TRBD1	TRBV9	-	TRBJ1-6	TGTGCCAGCAGCGTAACGGGACAGATTAATTCACCCCTCCACTTT	CASSVTGQINSPLHF